This T cell receptor (beta chain) was obtained from a study of blood T cell repertoires in COVID-19. Study information: The United States, Italy and Spain supplied acute and convalescent COVID-19 samples.

The table came from immunoSEQ multiplex PCR; TCRdb's copy has only in-frame clones and leaves some out. The table includes approximately 120,000 clones, over 80% detected once. The CDR3 is made up of 13 amino acids. Germline V CDR1 and CDR2: SGHTA, FQGNSA. V shed 8 bases and J 1 base; nucleotides not matched to a gene: 4. The sample was peripheral blood. The source is a human donor in a cohort sampled during active COVID-19. The chain carries TRBV7-2 and TRBJ2-5, with 7 bases matching TRBD2. The CDR3 region is CASLIAGQETQYF. The CDR3 bases are TGTGCCAGCCTAATAGCGGGCCAAGAGACCCAGTACTTC. Together with reference TRBV7-2 and TRBJ2-5, the CDR3 gives the full variable domain: GAGVSQSPSNKVTEKGKDVELRCDPISGHTALYWYRQSLGQGLEFLIYFQGNSAPDKSGLPSDRFSAERTGGSVSTLTIQRTQQEDSAVYLCASLIAGQETQYFGPGTRLLVL.